This T cell receptor (beta chain) originates from a study of T cell responses to AZD1222 COVID-19 vaccine. The protocol was immunoSEQ multiplex PCR, while the TCRdb copy is restricted to in-frame clones and leaves out a portion. The sample lists 120,000 or so clones, 80% to 95% occurring once. There are 14 residues in the CDR3. CDR1 LNHDA and CDR2 SQIVND come from the germline V gene (reference sequence). V shed 3 bases and J shed 5 bases, with 14 bases lying between them. The receptor's source is an adult who received the AZD1222 COVID-19 vaccine. The material was peripheral blood, obtained 28 days after the second AZD1222 dose. V and J are TRBV19 and TRBJ2-7; D possibly corresponds to TRBD2 (5 bases). CDR3 residues: CASSISPGSNEQYF. The CDR3 region has the DNA TGTGCCAGTAGTATTTCACCGGGGAGCAACGAGCAGTACTTC. The variable domain in full, with the rest retrieved from reference TRBV19 and TRBJ2-7, is DGGITQSPKYLFRKEGQNVTLSCEQNLNHDAMYWYRQDPGQGLRLIYYSQIVNDFQKGDIAEGYSVSREKKESFPLTVTSAQKNPTAFYLCASSISPGSNEQYFGPGTRLTVT.